Below are 14 T cell receptor beta chains sequenced from a single sample in a study of OX40 agonist ivuxolimab in advanced cancers. The protocol was immunoSEQ multiplex PCR, while the TCRdb copy is restricted to in-frame clones and leaves out a portion. The sample shows 45,000 to 55,000 clones, 83% of them seen only once. The sequencing here drew on CD4+ or CD8+ T cells sorted from blood, taken in a trial of the OX40 agonist ivuxolimab. These receptors all come from an adult with an advanced solid tumor such as melanoma, head and neck, liver or kidney cancer.

The gene calls are TRBV6-5 and TRBJ2-5; D may be TRBD2 (6 bases). The ends were cut back, 5 bases at V and 1 base at J, with 14 bases in the middle. Germline CDR1 is MNHEY and CDR2 is SVGAGI. The CDR3 sequence is 15 residues long. The chain's CDR3 is CASSPPAGGQETQYF. The DNA for the CDR3 is TGTGCCAGCAGTCCTCCGGCCGGGGGCCAAGAGACCCAGTACTTC.

The chain combines TRBV4-3 with TRBJ1-3; D gene ambiguous. This CDR3 has 14 amino acids. Germline assignment: CDR1 LGHNA and CDR2 YSLEER. V lost 0 bases to trimming and J lost 6 bases, with 9 bases between them. CDR3 sequence (DNA): TGCGCCAGCAGCCAAGATCGGGCCCTAAACACCATATATTTT. Translation gives CASSQDRALNTIYF.

The gene calls are TRBV4-3 and TRBJ2-4; the D is unclear. CDR1 is LGHNA and CDR2 is YSLEER in the germline V gene. The CDR3 is 14 amino acids. The V and J ends lost 0 bases and 0 bases respectively, with 3 bases between them. The CDR3 DNA sequence: TGCGCCAGCAGCCAAGATATAGCCAAAAACATTCAGTACTTC. Translated: CASSQDIAKNIQYF.

The chain is built from TRBV11-2 and TRBJ2-7, with a possible D match to TRBD1 (5 bases). The germline CDR1 and CDR2 sequences are SGHAT and FQNNGV. CDR3 length equals 13 residues. Deletions cut 5 bases from V and 3 bases from J, with 11 bases between. CDR3 coding DNA: TGTGCCAGCAGCGCCAGACAGATCTACGAGCAGTACTTC. This encodes CASSARQIYEQYF.

V and J are TRBV12-5 and TRBJ2-4, with TRBD2 matching over 9 bases. The V segment lost 1 base and the J segment 0 bases; nucleotides outside the gene matches: 10. Germline lookup yields CDR1 LGHNT and CDR2 FRNRAP. The CDR3 runs 19 residues. CDR3 protein: CASGLGTIAGALAKNIQYF. CDR3 DNA: TGTGCTAGTGGTTTGGGGACCATAGCGGGGGCCTTAGCCAAAAACATTCAGTACTTC.

This chain connects TRBV9 to TRBJ1-1, with 8 bases that match TRBD1. CDR1 is SGDLS, CDR2 YYNGEE, per germline. After removal of 4 bases from V and 4 bases from J, the junction contained 6 bases not matched to a gene. The CDR3 spans 14 residues. The CDR3 region has the DNA TGTGCCAGCAGCTCGACAGGGGCGGGCACTGAAGCTTTCTTT. It encodes CASSSTGAGTEAFF.

V gene TRBV5-1 combines with J gene TRBJ2-3; no clear D gene. The CDR3 extends over 14 amino acids. The germline V gene has CDR1 SGHRS and CDR2 YFSETQ. Between the trimmed V and J ends, which lost 4 bases and 1 base, there was a span of 10 bases. Written as DNA, the CDR3 is TGCGCCAGCAGCCCGAACGGCGGCACAGATACGCAGTATTTT. It translates to CASSPNGGTDTQYF. Full variable domain (remainder filled in from reference TRBV5-1 and TRBJ2-3): KAGVTQTPRYLIKTRGQQVTLSCSPISGHRSVSWYQQTPGQGLQFLFEYFSETQRNKGNFPGRFSGRQFSNSRSEMNVSTLELGDSALYLCASSPNGGTDTQYFGPGTRLTVL.

J is TRBJ2-5 and V is TRBV7-9; a possible D gene is TRBD2 (7 bases). Trimming pared 4 bases from V and 5 bases from J, leaving 17 bases between. From germline, CDR1 is SEHNR and CDR2 FQNEAQ (reference sequence). The CDR3 length is 15 residues. The CDR3 DNA is TGTGCCAGCAGCTCTCGGGGGGCACCGGGGGAGACCCAGTACTTC. Protein product: CASSSRGAPGETQYF.

The rearrangement links TRBV9 to TRBJ2-1; 7 nucleotides align to TRBD2. There are 16 residues in the CDR3. Germline V CDR1 and CDR2: SGDLS, YYNGEE. Unmatched junction bases numbered 11, after V lost 3 bases and J lost 5 bases. CDR3 residues: CASSALGRGIDNEQFF. The CDR3 nucleotides are TGTGCCAGCAGCGCCTTGGGGCGGGGGATCGACAATGAGCAGTTCTTC.

The chain combines TRBV25-1 with TRBJ1-2; no firm D call. This CDR3 has 15 residues. V was pared by 3 bases and J by 2 bases, with 13 bases between. The V gene's germline CDR1 is MGHDK and CDR2 SYGVNS. CDR3 residues: CASSDPGALNYGYTF. The CDR3 bases are TGTGCCAGCAGTGACCCAGGAGCCCTAAACTATGGCTACACCTTC.

The rearrangement uses TRBV5-1 and TRBJ1-1, with TRBD1 as a possible D gene (6 bases). CDR1 is SGHRS and CDR2 is YFSETQ in the germline V gene. CDR3 length: 15 amino acids. Between the trimmed V and J ends, which lost 2 bases and 1 base, there was a span of 12 bases. CDR3 nucleotides: TGCGCCAGCAGCTTTACAGGGAGACGGAACACTGAAGCTTTCTTT. Protein: CASSFTGRRNTEAFF.

This chain links TRBV16 with TRBJ2-5, with D maybe TRBD2 (5 bases). The CDR3 has 16 residues. The germline gives CDR1 KGHSY, CDR2 FQNENV. Trimming removed 0 bases from V and 2 bases from J, with 13 bases in between. CDR3 amino acids: CASSQSWAGGQETQYF. DNA of the CDR3: TGTGCCAGCAGCCAATCGTGGGCAGGAGGTCAAGAGACCCAGTACTTC.

The chain links TRBV2 to TRBJ2-5, with 7 positions matching TRBD1. CDR1 is SNHLY, CDR2 FYNNEI, per germline. The CDR3 is made up of 15 amino acids. V trimming: 6 bases; J trimming: 0 bases; junction bases outside the gene matches: 7. CDR3 sequence: CASREDRNYQETQYF. As DNA, the CDR3 is TGTGCCAGCAGAGAGGACAGGAATTACCAAGAGACCCAGTACTTC.

The CDR3 loop reads CASSLGGRNSPLHF. The CDR3 coding sequence is TGTGCCAGCAGTCTGGGGGGGCGGAATTCACCCCTCCACTTT. The gene calls are TRBV7-8 and TRBJ1-6; TRBD1 might be the D (6 bases). The germline V gene has CDR1 SGHVS and CDR2 FQNEAQ. This CDR3 contains 14 residues. Trimming shortened V by 6 bases and J by 7 bases, and 13 bases separated the two germline ends.